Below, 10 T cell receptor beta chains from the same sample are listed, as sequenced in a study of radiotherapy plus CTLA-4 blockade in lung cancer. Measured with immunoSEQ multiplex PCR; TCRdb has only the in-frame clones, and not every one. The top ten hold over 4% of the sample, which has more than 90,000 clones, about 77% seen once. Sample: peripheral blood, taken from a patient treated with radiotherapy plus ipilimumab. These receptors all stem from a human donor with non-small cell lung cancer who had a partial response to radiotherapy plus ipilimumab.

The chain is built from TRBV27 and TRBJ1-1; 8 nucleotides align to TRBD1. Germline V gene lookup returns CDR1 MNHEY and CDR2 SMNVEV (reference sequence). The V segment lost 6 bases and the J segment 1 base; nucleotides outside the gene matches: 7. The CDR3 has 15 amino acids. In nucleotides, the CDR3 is TGTGCCAGCAGACCACCAGGGGGCCGGAACACTGAAGCTTTCTTT. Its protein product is CASRPPGGRNTEAFF.

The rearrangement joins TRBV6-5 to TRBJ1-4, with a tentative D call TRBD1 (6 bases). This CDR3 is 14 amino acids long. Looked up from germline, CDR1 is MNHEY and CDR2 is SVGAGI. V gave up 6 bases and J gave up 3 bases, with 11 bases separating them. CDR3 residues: CASRLGQSNEKLFF. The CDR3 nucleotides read TGTGCCAGCAGACTCGGACAGTCTAATGAAAAACTGTTTTTT.

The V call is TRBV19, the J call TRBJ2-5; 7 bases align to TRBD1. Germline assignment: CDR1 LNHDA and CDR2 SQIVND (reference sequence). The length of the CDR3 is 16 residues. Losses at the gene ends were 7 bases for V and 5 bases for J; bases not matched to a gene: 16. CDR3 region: CASTNGPGGAIETQYF. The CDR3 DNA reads TGTGCCAGTACAAACGGACCAGGGGGAGCGATCGAGACCCAGTACTTC.

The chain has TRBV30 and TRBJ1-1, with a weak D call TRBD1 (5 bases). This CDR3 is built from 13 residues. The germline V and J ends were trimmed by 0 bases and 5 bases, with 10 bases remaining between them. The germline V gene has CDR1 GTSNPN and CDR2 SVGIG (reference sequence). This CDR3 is CAWSVRGGTEAFF. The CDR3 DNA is TGTGCCTGGAGTGTGAGGGGAGGAACTGAAGCTTTCTTT.

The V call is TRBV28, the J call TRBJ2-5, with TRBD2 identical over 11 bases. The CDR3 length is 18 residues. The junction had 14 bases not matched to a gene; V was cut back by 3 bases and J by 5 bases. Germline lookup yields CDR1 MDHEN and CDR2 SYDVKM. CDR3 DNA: TGTGCCAGCAGTTTGTACCCACAACTAGCGGGAGTACCGGAGACCCAGTACTTC. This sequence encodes CASSLYPQLAGVPETQYF.

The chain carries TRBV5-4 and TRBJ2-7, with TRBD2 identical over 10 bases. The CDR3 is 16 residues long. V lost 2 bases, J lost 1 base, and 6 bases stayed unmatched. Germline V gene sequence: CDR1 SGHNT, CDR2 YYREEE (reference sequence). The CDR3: CASSLPGLASSYEQYF. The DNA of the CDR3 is TGTGCCAGCAGCTTACCGGGACTAGCGTCATCCTACGAGCAGTACTTC.

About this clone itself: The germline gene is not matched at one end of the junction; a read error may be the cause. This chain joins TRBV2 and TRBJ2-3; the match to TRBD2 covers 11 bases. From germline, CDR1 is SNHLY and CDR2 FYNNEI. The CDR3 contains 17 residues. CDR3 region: CASTEGLAGGSTDTQYF. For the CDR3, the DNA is TGTGCCAGCACTGAAGGATTAGCGGGAGGGAGCACAGATACGCAGTATTTT. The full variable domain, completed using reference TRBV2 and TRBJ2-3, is EPEVTQTPSHQVTQMGQEVILRCVPISNHLYFYWYRQILGQKVEFLVSFYNNEISEKSEIFDDQFSVERPDGSNFTLKIRSTKLEDSAMYFCASTEGLAGGSTDTQYFGPGTRLTVL.

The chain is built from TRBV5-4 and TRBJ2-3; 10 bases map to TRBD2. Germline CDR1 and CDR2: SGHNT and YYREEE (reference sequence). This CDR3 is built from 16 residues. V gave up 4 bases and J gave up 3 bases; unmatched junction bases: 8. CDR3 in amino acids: CASSPLAGVGTDTQYF. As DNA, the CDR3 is TGTGCCAGCAGCCCCCTAGCGGGAGTTGGTACAGATACGCAGTATTTT.

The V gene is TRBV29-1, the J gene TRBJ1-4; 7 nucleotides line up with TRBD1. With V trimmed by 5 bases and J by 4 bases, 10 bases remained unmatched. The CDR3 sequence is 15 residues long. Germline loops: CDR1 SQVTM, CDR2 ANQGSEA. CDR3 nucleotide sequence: TGCAGCGTTTCCCCTGGGGGACAGATTAATGAAAAACTGTTTTTT. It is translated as CSVSPGGQINEKLFF.

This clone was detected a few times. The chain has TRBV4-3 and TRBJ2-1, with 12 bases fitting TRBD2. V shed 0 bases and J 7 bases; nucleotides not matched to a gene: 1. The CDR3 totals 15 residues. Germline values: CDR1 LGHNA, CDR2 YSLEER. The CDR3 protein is CASSQDTSGRNEQFF. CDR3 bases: TGCGCCAGCAGCCAAGACACTAGCGGGAGGAATGAGCAGTTCTTC.